The present entry profiles one T cell receptor (beta chain) with its context. V was clipped by 6 bases and J by 2 bases, with 10 bases between them. Looked up from germline, CDR1 is MRHNA and CDR2 is SNTAGT. The CDR3 is 13 amino acids. This record belongs to a study of response to subunit inactivated influenza vaccine. Using its own MiXCR run on the RT-PCR reads, TCRdb lists one record per CDR3 protein. The sample gives some 550,000 distinct CDR3 sequences, around 25% of which show up once; under 3.5% is in the top ten. These data also featured in a second study, about T cells expressing NK-cell markers. That work adds: Researchers built TCR beta cDNA using 5'RACE template switching with UMIs. It was sorted CD3+CD56-NKG2C+, CD3+CD56+NKG2C- and CD3+CD56+NKG2C+ T cells that provided the TCR beta repertoires. The contribution of dominant NKG2C+ clonotypes to CD8+ T cells in more than five donors was about 1.0-7.0%. Among several donors, these clonotypes also ranked first in the CD3+CD56-NKG2C+ fraction. Uncertainty persisted over the HCMV specificity of expanded NKG2C+ T cell clones.

This chain uses TRBV6-4 with TRBJ1-1, with a tentative D call TRBD1 (5 bases). Sequences were derived from CD4+ T cells sorted from PBMCs, sampled 11 to 12 days after vaccination. This clonotype was sampled from a man aged 50 or older who received an inactivated influenza vaccine. CDR3 in DNA: TGTGCCAGCAGCAGGGAGCTCAACACTGAAGCTTTCTTT. Residues: CASSRELNTEAFF.